This record looks at one T cell receptor (beta chain) sequence and its context. The data are from a study of blood T cell repertoires in COVID-19. In the study overall: Donors in the United States, Italy and Spain gave samples during acute or convalescent COVID-19. Nucleic acid was either cDNA or gDNA, and it came from T cells, B-cell-depleted T cells, or PBMCs.

The CDR3 consists of 12 residues. CDR1 and CDR2 from the germline V gene are DFQATT and SNEGSKA (reference sequence). The V end was cut by 3 bases, the J end by 5 bases, with 7 bases between. Authors' methods: Amplification from reference gene primers served as the basis for estimated nucleated cell counts. The data were produced by immunoSEQ multiplex PCR, yet TCRdb's version contains in-frame clones alone and is incomplete. The DNA was the basis for D and trimming; V, J and clone size are from that table. In the table there are tens of thousands of clones, around 87% of which are singletons. This chain links TRBV20-1 with TRBJ2-2; D unresolved. The specimen was peripheral blood. The TCR comes from a woman of 80 years or more with acute or convalescent COVID-19. CDR3 residues: CSASVATGELFF. Here the CDR3 DNA reads TGCAGTGCTAGTGTAGCAACCGGGGAGCTGTTTTTT.